The T cell receptor beta chain under discussion was sequenced for a study of T cells in Graves' hyperthyroidism and ophthalmopathy. Study results and limitations: Most expanded thyroid clonotypes above 0.001 recurred in blood.

This clonotype was recorded many times. Its antigen is currently unknown. Using RNA transcripts as the source, TCR beta CDR3 regions were amplified. The primer set for the first-round RT-PCR of the TCR CDR3 was HTBI. TCRdb reanalysed the multiplex PCR reads using MiXCR and keeps one entry per CDR3 protein. The data contain about 52,000 distinct CDR3 sequences, less than 60% of them singletons. The CDR3 runs 14 residues. V shed 2 bases and J shed 1 base, with 6 bases lying between them. Germline values: CDR1 MNHNS, CDR2 SASEGT. This clonotype was sampled from a woman aged 45-65 years with Graves' ophthalmopathy. The rearrangement joins TRBV6-1 to TRBJ2-1, with D possibly matching TRBD1 (6 bases). The sample consisted of blood. The CDR3 is CASSEQGSYNEQFF. In DNA, the CDR3 is TGTGCCAGCAGTGAACAGGGGTCCTACAATGAGCAGTTCTTC.